The TCR beta chain described here comes from a study of T cells in Graves' hyperthyroidism and ophthalmopathy. The CDR3 totals 17 residues. Per germline, CDR1 MNHNS and CDR2 SASEGT. Between the trimmed V and J ends, which lost 6 bases and 2 bases, there was a span of 20 bases. Uncontrolled infection, other autoimmune disease, pregnancy or lactation excluded patients. In this sample, this clonotype turned up a few times. Amplification yielded TCR beta CDR3 regions, with RNA transcripts as the source. The study used the HTBI primer set for a first-round RT-PCR of the TCR CDR3. TCRdb fed the multiplex PCR reads into MiXCR, producing one record per CDR3 protein. Altogether hundreds of thousands of distinct CDR3 sequences are present, around 21% being singletons, with the ten largest covering 34%.

The receptor was isolated from a man under 40 with Graves' ophthalmopathy. The chain has TRBV6-1 and TRBJ1-5, with D possibly matching TRBD1 (5 bases). Sequenced sample: blood. CDR3 residues: CASSLEAGGLGNQPQHF. The CDR3 DNA reads TGTGCCAGCAGCCTTGAAGCGGGGGGATTGGGCAATCAGCCCCAGCATTTT.